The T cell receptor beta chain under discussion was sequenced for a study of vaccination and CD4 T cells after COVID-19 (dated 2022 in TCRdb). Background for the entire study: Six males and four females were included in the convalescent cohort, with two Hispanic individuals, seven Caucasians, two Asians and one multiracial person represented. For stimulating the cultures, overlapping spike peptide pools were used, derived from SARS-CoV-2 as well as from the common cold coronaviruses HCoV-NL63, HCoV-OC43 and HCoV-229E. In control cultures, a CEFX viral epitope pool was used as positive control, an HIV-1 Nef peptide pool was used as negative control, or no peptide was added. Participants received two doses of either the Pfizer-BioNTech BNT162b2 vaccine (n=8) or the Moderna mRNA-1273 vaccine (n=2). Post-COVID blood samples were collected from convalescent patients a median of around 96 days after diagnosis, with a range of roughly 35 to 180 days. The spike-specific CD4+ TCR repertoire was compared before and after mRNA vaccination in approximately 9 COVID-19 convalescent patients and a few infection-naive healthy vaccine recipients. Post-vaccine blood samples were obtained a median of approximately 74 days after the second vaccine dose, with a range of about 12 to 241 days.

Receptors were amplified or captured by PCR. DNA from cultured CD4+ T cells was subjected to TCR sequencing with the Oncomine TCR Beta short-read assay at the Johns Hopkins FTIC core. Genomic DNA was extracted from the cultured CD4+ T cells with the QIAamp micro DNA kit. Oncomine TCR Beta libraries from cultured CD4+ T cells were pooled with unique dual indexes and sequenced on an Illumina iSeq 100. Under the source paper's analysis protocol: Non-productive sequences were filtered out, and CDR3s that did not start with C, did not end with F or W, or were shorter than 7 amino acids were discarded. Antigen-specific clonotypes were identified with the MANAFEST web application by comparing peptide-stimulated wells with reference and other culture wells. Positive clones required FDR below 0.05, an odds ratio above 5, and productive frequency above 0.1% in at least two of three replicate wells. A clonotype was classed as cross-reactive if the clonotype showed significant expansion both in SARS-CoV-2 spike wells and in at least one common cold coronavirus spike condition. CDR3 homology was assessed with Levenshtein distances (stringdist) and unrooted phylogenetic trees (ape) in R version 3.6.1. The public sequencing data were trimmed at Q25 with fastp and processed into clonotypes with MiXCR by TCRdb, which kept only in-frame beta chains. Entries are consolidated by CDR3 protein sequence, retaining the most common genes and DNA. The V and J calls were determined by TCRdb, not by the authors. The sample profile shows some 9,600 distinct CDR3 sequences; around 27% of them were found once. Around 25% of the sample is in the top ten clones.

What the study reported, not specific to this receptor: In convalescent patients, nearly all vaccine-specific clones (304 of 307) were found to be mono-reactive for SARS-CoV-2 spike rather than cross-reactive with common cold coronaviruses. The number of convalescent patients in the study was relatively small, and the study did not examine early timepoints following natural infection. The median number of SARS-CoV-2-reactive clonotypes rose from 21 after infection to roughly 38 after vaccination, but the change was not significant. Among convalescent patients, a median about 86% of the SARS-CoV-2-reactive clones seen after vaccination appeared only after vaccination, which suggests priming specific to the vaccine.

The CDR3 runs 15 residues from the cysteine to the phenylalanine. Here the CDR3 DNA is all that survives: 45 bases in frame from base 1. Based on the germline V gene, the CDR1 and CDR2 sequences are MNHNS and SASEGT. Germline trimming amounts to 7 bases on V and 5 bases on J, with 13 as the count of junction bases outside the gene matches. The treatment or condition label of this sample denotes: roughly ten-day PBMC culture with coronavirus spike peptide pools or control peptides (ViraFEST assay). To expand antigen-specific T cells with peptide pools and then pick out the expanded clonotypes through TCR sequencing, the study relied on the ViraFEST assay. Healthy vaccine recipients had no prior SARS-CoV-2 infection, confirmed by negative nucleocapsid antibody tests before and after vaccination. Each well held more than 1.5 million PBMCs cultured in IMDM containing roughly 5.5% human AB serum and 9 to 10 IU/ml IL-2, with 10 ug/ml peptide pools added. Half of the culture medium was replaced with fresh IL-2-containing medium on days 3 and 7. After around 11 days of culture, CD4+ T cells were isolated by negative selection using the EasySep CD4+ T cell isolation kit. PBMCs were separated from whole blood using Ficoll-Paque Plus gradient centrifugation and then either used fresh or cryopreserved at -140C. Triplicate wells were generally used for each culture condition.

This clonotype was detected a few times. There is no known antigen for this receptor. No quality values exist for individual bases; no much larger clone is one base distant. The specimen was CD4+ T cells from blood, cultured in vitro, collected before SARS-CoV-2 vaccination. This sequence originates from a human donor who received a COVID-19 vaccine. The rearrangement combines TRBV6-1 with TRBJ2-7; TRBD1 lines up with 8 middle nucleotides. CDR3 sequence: CASTHTRQGMHEQYF. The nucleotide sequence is TGTGCCAGCACCCACACGAGACAGGGGATGCACGAGCAGTACTTC.